Reported below is one TCR beta chain. Its antigen remains unknown. This CDR3 has 13 amino acids. CDR1 and CDR2 from the germline V gene are KGHSH and LQKENI. The data were obtained in a study of monozygotic twins with inflammatory bowel disease. Template switching appended UMIs that held a 6-nucleotide sample barcode. TCRdb reprocessed the 5' RACE reads, with one entry per CDR3 protein and no DNA. The repertoire table contains just over 300,000 distinct CDR3 sequences. Overall study results and limits: IBD patients, compared with healthy twins, shared fewer clonotypes with others (especially with disease activity).

The sequence was obtained from a human donor with ulcerative colitis or Crohn's disease, or a healthy co-twin of an affected twin (not recorded which). The source material was blood. The chain links TRBV18 to TRBJ1-1; TCRdb proposes TRBD1, but this gene call is untestable without DNA. CDR3 residues: CASWGLMNTEAFF.